The clone carrying this TCR beta chain was counted between two and nine times. The target antigen is unknown. TCRdb processed the 5' RACE reads anew with MiXCR; each CDR3 protein has one entry. In the table there are roughly 290,000 distinct CDR3 sequences, 8% to 9% of which are singletons. The data stem from a study of identical twins. Study outcomes and limitations: Conclusions leaned on cross-sectional statistical analysis and did not track the same donors over time.

This sample also belongs to another study, concerning yellow fever vaccine responses in identical twins.

Sample: memory (CD45RO+) T cells sorted from blood. This TCR was recovered from a woman under 30 in good health.

CDR3 protein: CSGRQWGSQETQYF. CDR3 bases: TGCAGCGGTCGTCAATGGGGGAGCCAAGAGACCCAGTACTTC. The gene calls are TRBV29-1 and TRBJ2-5; D may match TRBD1 or TRBD2 (5 bases each). The germline CDR1 and CDR2 sequences are SQVTM and ANQGSEA. This CDR3 contains 14 residues. Trimming removed 7 bases from V and 1 base from J, with 16 bases in between.